This T cell receptor (beta chain) was captured by sequencing in a study of shared clonotypes between healthy human individuals. CD45RO negativity and positive selection for CCR7 defined naive CD8 cells, a population that excluded terminally differentiated effector memory CD45RA+ cells. Trimming took 4 bases from V and 9 from J; bases not matched to a gene: 11. The CDR3 has 14 amino acids. CDR1 is LGHNA and CDR2 is YSLEER in the germline V gene. Clones were read by immunoSEQ multiplex PCR, and TCRdb kept only the in-frame ones, dropping some. The sample yields more than 550,000 clones, about 91% seen once.

The sequencing input was naive CD8+ T cells sorted from blood. The J gene is TRBJ1-1, the V gene TRBV4-3, with TRBD1 matching over 7 bases. The receptor was derived from a man aged 30 to 39 in good health. The CDR3 DNA is TGCGCCAGCAGCCTCCCCGGTCTAGGGGGCCAAGCTTTCTTT. As protein: CASSLPGLGGQAFF.